The clone carrying this TCR beta chain was seen only a few times. Its antigen remains unidentified. The junction does not match germline at one end; this may be a read error. TCRdb called the 5' RACE reads again in MiXCR, with one record for every CDR3 protein. This table holds 250,000 to 400,000 distinct CDR3 sequences, 4.1% found once. CDR1 and CDR2 (germline): SGHAT, FQNNGV. The CDR3 sequence is 13 residues long. These data come from a study of T cells after yellow fever vaccination. Regarding the study as a whole: Across the CD4 and CD8 compartments, a small share of clonotypes was present in both. Reappearing after the booster were most of the clones from primary vaccination (less than 97% CD4, around 90% CD8). Abundant clonotypes from the bulk population could contaminate FACS-sorted repertoires. Weaker, the secondary response had a peak occurring faster, on day 5 versus 15.

The gene calls are TRBV11-2 and TRBJ2-1; weak D call: TRBD2 (6 bases). The receptor comes from a man younger than 30 who received the YFV17D yellow fever vaccine. The sequencing used PBMCs, collected 5 days after the yellow fever booster vaccination. This chain's CDR3 is CASNLVGGNEQFF. The CDR3 DNA is TGTGCCAGCAACTTAGTGGGGGGCAATGAGCAGTTCTTC.